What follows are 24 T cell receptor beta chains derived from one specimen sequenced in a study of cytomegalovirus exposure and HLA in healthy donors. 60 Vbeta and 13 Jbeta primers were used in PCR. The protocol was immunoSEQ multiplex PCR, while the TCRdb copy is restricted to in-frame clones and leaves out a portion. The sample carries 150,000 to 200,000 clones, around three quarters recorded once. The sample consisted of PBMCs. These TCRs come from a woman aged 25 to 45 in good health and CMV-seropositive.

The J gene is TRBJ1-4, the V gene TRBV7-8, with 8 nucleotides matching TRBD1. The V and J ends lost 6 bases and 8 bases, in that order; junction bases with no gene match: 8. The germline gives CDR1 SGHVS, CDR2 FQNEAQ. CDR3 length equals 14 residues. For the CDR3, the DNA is TGTGCCAGCAGTTCCGACAGGGGCAGAGAAAAACTGTTTTTT. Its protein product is CASSSDRGREKLFF.

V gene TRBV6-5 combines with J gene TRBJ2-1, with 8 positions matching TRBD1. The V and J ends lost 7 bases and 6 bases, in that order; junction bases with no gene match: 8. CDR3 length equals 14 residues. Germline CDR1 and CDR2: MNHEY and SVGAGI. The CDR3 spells CASTQGGLGNEQFF. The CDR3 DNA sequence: TGTGCCAGCACACAGGGGGGCCTTGGCAATGAGCAGTTCTTC.

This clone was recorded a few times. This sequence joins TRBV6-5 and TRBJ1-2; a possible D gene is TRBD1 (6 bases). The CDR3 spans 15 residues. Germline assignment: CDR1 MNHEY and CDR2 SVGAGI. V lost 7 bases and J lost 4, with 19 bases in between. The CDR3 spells CASTRDPLGAYGYTF. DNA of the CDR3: TGTGCCAGCACCCGGGACCCCTTGGGGGCCTATGGCTACACCTTC.

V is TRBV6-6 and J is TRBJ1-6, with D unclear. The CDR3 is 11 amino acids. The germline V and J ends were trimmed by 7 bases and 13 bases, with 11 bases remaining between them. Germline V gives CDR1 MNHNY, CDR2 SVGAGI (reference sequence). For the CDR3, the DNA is TGTGCCAGCACCCGGGGTGGGCCCCTCCACTTT. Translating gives CASTRGGPLHF.

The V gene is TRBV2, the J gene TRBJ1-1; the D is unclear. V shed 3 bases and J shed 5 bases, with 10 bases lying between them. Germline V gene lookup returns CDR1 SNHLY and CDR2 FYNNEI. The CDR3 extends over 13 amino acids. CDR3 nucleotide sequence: TGTGCCAGCAGTGAGGCGGTTCGGACTGAAGCTTTCTTT. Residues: CASSEAVRTEAFF.

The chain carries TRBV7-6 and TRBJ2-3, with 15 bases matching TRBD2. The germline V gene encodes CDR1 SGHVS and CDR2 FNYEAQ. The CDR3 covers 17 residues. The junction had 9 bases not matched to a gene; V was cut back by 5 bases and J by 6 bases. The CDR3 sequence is CASSRRVGLAGGDTQYF. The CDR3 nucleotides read TGTGCCAGCAGCCGTCGTGTAGGACTAGCGGGGGGGGATACGCAGTATTTT.

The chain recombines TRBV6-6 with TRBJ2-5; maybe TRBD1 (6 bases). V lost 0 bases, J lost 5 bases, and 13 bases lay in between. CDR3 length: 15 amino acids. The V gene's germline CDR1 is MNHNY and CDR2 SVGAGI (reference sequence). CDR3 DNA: TGTGCCAGCAGTTACTCCACAGGGAGTGGGGAGACCCAGTACTTC. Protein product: CASSYSTGSGETQYF.

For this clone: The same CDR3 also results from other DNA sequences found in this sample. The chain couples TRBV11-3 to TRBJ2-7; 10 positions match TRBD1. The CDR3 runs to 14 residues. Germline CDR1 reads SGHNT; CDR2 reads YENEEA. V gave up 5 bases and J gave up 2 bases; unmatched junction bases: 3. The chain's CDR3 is CASSLGTGAYEQYF. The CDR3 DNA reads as TGTGCCAGCAGCCTGGGGACAGGGGCCTACGAGCAGTACTTC.

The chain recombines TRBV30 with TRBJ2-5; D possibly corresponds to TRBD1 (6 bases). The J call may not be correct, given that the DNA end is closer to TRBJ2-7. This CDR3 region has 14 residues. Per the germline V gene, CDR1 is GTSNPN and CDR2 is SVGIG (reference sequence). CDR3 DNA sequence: TGTGCCTGGAGGTGGGGGCCCAACAACTACGAGCAGTACTTC. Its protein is CAWRWGPNNYEQYF.

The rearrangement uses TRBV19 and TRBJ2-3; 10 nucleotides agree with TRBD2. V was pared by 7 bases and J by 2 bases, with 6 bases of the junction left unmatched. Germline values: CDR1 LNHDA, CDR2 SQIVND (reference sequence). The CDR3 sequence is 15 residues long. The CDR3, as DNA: TGTGCCAGTACTAACGGACTAGCGGTCACAGATACGCAGTATTTT. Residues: CASTNGLAVTDTQYF.

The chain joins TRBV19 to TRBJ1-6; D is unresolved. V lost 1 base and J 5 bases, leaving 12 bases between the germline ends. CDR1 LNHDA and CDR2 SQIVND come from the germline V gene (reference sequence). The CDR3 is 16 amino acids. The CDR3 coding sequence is TGTGCCAGTAGTATAGGTCGGCCAGGAAATAATTCACCCCTCCACTTT. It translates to CASSIGRPGNNSPLHF. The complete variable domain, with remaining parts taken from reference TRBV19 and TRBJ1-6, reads DGGITQSPKYLFRKEGQNVTLSCEQNLNHDAMYWYRQDPGQGLRLIYYSQIVNDFQKGDIAEGYSVSREKKESFPLTVTSAQKNPTAFYLCASSIGRPGNNSPLHFGNGTRLTVT.

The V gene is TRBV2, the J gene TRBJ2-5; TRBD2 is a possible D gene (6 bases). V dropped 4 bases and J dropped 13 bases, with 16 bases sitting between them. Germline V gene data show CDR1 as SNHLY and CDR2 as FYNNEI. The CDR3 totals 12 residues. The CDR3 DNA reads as TGTGCCAGCAGTGGCGAGGGGAGGCGGGGGTACTTC. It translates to CASSGEGRRGYF.

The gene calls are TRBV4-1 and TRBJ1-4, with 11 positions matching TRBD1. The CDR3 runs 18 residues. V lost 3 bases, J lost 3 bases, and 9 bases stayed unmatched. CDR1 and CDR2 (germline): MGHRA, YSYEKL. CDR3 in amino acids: CASSQPGQGGKANEKLFF. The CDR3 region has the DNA TGCGCCAGCAGCCAGCCGGGACAGGGGGGAAAAGCTAATGAAAAACTGTTTTTT.

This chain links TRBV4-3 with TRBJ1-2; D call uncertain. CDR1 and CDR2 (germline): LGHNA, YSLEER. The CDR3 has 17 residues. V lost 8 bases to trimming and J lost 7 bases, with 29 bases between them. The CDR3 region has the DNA TGCGCCAGCGGCCCCTTAAAAGACGCGCAATTTTGGGCTGGCTACACCTTC. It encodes CASGPLKDAQFWAGYTF.

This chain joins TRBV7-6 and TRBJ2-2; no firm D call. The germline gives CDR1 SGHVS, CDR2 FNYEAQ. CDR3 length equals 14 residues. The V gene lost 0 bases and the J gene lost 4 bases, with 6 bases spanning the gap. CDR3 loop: CASSLAQSTGELFF. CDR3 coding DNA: TGTGCCAGCAGCTTAGCACAGAGCACCGGGGAGCTGTTTTTT.

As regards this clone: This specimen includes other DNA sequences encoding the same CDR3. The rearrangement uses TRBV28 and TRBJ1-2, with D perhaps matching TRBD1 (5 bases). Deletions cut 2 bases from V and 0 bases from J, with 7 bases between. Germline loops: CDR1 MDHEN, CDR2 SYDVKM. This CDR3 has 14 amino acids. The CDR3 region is CASSLGGANYGYTF. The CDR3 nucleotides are TGTGCCAGCAGTTTAGGGGGGGCTAACTATGGCTACACCTTC.

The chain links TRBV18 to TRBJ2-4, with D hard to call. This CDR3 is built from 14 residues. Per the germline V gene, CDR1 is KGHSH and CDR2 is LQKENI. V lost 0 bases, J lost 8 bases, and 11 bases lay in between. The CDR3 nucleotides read TGTGCCAGCTCACCACCGTCTAGTGCGGACATTCAGTACTTC. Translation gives CASSPPSSADIQYF.

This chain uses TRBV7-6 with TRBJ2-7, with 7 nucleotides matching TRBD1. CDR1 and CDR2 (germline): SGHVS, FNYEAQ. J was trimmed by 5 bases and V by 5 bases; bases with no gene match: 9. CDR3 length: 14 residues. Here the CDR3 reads CASSSRQGPHEQYF. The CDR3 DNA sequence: TGTGCCAGCAGCAGTAGACAGGGACCCCACGAGCAGTACTTC.

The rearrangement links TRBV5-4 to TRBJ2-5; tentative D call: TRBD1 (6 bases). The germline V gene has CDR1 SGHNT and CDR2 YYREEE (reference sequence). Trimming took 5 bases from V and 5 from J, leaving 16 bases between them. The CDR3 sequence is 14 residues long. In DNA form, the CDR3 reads TGTGCCAGCAGACCACTAGGGGGTCGGGAGACCCAGTACTTC. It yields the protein CASRPLGGRETQYF.

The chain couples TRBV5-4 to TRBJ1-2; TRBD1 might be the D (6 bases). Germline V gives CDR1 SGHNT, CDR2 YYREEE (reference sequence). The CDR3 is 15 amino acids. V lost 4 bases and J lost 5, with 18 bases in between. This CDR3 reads CASSIGGAGVYGYTF. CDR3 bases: TGTGCCAGCAGCATTGGGGGCGCAGGGGTATATGGCTACACCTTC. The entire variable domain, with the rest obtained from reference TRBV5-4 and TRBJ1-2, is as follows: ETGVTQSPTHLIKTRGQQVTLRCSSQSGHNTVSWYQQALGQGPQFIFQYYREEENGRGNFPPRFSGLQFPNYSSELNVNALELDDSALYLCASSIGGAGVYGYTFGSGTRLTVV.

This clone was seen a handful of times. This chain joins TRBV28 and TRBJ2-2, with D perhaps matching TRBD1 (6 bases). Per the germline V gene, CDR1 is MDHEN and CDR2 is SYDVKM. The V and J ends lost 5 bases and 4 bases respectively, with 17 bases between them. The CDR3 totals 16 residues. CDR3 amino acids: CASSITGTRVTGELFF. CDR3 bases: TGTGCCAGCAGTATCACCGGGACAAGGGTCACCGGGGAGCTGTTTTTT. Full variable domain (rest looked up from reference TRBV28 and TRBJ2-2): DVKVTQSSRYLVKRTGEKVFLECVQDMDHENMFWYRQDPGLGLRLIYFSYDVKMKEKGDIPEGYSVSREKKERFSLILESASTNQTSMYLCASSITGTRVTGELFFGEGSRLTVL.

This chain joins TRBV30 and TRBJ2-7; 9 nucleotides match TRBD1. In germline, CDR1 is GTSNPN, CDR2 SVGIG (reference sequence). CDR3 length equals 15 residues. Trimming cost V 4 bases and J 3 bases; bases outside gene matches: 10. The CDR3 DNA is TGTGCCTGGATTCCGGGACAGGGACTATACTACGAGCAGTACTTC. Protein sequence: CAWIPGQGLYYEQYF.

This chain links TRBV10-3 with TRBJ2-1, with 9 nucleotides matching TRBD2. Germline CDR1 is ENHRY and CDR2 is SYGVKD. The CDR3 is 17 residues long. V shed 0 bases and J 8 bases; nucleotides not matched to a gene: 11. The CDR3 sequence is CAISESTGGGAWDEQFF. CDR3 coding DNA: TGTGCCATCAGTGAGTCGACTGGCGGGGGGGCCTGGGATGAGCAGTTCTTC.

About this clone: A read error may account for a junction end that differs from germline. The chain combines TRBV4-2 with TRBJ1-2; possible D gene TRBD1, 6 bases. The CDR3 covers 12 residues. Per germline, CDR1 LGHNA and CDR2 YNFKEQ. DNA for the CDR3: TGTGTCAGCAGCCTACAGGGTTATGGCTACACCTTC. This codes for CVSSLQGYGYTF.